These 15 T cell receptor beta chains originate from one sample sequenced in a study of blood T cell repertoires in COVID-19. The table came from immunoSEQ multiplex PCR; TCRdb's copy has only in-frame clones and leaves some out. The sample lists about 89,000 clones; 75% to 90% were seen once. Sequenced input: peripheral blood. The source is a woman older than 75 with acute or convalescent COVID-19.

Here the CDR3 reads CASSYTDSKNIQYF. The CDR3, as DNA: TGTGCCAGCAGTTACACGGACAGCAAAAACATTCAGTACTTC. The J gene is TRBJ2-4, the V gene TRBV6-5, with a tentative D call TRBD1 (6 bases). The CDR3 covers 14 residues. Looked up from germline, CDR1 is MNHEY and CDR2 is SVGAGI. Trimming removed 2 bases from V and 3 bases from J, with 8 bases in between.

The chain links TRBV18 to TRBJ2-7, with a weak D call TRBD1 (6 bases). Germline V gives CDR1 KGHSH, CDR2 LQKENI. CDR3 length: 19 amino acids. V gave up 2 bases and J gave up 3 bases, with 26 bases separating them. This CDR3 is CASSPGLRDRPPFYYEQYF. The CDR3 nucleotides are TGTGCCAGCTCACCAGGGTTGAGAGACAGGCCCCCCTTTTACTACGAGCAGTACTTC. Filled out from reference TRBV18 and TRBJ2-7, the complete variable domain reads NAGVMQNPRHLVRRRGQEARLRCSPMKGHSHVYWYRQLPEEGLKFMVYLQKENIIDESGMPKERFSAEFPKEGPSILRIQQVVRGDSAAYFCASSPGLRDRPPFYYEQYFGPGTRLTVT.

The CDR3 region is CASSRYNYGYTF. For the CDR3, the DNA is TGTGCCAGCAGCCGGTATAACTATGGCTACACCTTC. V is TRBV5-6 and J is TRBJ1-2; D gene uncertain. The V gene lost 4 bases and the J gene lost 1 base, with 5 bases spanning the gap. CDR1 SGHDT and CDR2 YYEEEE come from the germline V gene. The CDR3 totals 12 residues.

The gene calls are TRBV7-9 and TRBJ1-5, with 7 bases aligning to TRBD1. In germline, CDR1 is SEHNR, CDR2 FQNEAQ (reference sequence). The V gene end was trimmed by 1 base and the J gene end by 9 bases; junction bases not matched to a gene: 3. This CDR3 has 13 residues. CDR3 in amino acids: CASSLDHRGPQHF. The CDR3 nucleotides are TGTGCCAGCAGCTTAGACCACAGGGGGCCCCAGCATTTT.

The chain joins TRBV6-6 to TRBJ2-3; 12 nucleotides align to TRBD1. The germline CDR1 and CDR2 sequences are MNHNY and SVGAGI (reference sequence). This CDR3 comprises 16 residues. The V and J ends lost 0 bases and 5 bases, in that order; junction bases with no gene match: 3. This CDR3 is CASSYSGQGARDTQYF. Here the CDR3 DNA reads TGTGCCAGCAGTTACTCGGGACAGGGGGCAAGAGATACGCAGTATTTT.

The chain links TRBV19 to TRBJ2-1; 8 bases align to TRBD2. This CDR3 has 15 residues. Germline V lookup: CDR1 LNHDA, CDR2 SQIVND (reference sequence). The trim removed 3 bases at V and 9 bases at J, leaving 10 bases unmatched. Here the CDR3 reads CASSIGGGRSPEQFF. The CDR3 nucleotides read TGTGCCAGTAGTATTGGAGGCGGGAGGTCACCTGAGCAGTTCTTC.

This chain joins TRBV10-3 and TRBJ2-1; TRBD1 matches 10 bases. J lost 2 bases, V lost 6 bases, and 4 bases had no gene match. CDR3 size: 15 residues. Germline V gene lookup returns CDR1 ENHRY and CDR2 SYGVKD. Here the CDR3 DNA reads TGTGCCATCAGGGAGGACAGGGGGGCCTACAATGAGCAGTTCTTC. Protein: CAIREDRGAYNEQFF.

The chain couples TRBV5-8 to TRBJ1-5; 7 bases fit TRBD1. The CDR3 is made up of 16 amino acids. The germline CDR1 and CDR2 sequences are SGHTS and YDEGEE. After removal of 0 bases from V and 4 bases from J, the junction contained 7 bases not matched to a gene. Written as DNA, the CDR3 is TGTGCCAGCAGCTTGGGGGACAGCCTGGGAAATCAGCCCCAGCATTTT. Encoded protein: CASSLGDSLGNQPQHF.

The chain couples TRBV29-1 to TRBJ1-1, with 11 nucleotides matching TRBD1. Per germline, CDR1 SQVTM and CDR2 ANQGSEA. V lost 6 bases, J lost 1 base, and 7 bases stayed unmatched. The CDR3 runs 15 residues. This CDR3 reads CSVGGQGGWNTEAFF. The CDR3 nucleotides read TGCAGCGTGGGGGGACAGGGGGGTTGGAACACTGAAGCTTTCTTT. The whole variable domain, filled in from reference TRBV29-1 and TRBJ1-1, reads SAVISQKPSRDICQRGTSLTIQCQVDSQVTMMFWYRQQPGQSLTLIATANQGSEATYESGFVIDKFPISRPNLTFSTLTVSNMSPEDSSIYLCSVGGQGGWNTEAFFGQGTRLTVV.

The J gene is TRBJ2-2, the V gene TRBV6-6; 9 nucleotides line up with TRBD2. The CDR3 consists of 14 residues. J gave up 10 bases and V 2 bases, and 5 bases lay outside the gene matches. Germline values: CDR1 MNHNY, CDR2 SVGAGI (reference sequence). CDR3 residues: CASSYGTSSAELFF. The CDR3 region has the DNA TGTGCCAGCAGTTACGGGACTAGCTCGGCGGAGCTGTTTTTT.

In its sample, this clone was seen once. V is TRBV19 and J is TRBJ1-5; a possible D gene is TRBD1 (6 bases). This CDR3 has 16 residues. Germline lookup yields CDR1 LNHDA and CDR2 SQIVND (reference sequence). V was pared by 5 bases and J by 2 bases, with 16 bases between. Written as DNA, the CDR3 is TGTGCCAGTAGTTCCTCCGACAGGTCTGGCAATCAGCCCCAGCATTTT. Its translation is CASSSSDRSGNQPQHF.

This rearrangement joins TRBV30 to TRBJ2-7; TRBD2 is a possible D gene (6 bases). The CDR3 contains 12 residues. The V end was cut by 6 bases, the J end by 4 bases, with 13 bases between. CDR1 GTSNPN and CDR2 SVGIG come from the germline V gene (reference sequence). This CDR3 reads CACKRALYEQYF. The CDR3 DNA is TGTGCCTGCAAGCGGGCGCTGTACGAGCAGTACTTC.

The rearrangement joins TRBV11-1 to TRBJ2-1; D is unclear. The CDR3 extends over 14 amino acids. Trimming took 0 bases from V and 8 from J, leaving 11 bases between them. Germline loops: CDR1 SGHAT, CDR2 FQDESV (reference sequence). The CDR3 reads CASSLASTRYEQFF. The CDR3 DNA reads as TGTGCCAGCAGCTTAGCGAGCACGAGGTATGAGCAGTTCTTC.

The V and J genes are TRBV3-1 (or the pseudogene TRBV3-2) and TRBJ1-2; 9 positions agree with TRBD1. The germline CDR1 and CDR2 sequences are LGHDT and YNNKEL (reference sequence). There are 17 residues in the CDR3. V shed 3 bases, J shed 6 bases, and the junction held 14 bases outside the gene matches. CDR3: CASSQDGTGRIRNGYTF. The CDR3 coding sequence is TGTGCCAGCAGCCAGGACGGGACAGGGAGAATCAGGAATGGCTACACCTTC.

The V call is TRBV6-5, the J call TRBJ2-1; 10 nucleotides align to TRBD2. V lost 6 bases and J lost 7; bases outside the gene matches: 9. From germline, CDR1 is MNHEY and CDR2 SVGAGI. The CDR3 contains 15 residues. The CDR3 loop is CASRQKGLARNEQFF. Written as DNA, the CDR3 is TGTGCCAGCAGACAAAAGGGACTAGCGAGGAATGAGCAGTTCTTC.